A single sample is the source of the 5 T cell receptor beta chains below, sequenced in a study of T cell repertoires in cytomegalovirus infection. TCRdb reprocessed the reads via MiXCR and lists one record per CDR3 protein. The sample comprises some 700,000 distinct CDR3 sequences, approximately 40% of which are singletons, and around 2.6% rests with the top ten. The specimen sequenced was PBMCs. The source is a human donor in good health (CMV status not recorded). Some clones in this sample may be carry-over from other donors' samples.

The table lists this clonotype with many counts. The rearrangement uses TRBV7-2 and TRBJ2-5, with 8 bases matching TRBD1. CDR1 and CDR2 from the germline V gene are SGHTA and FQGNSA. V lost 3 bases and J lost 2; bases outside the gene matches: 5. The length of the CDR3 is 15 residues. CDR3 region: CASSFGQGGQETQYF. CDR3 sequence (DNA): TGTGCCAGCAGCTTCGGACAGGGTGGGCAAGAGACCCAGTACTTC. Drawing the rest from reference TRBV7-2 and TRBJ2-5, the complete variable domain is GAGVSQSPSNKVTEKGKDVELRCDPISGHTALYWYRQSLGQGLEFLIYFQGNSAPDKSGLPSDRFSAERTGGSVSTLTIQRTQQEDSAVYLCASSFGQGGQETQYFGPGTRLLVL.

There are a few counts of this clonotype. The V call is TRBV7-9, the J call TRBJ2-1, with unresolved D. CDR1 and CDR2 (germline): SEHNR, FQNEAQ (reference sequence). Trimming removed 1 base at V and 3 bases at J, with 10 bases between. The CDR3 sequence is 15 residues long. The DNA for the CDR3 is TGTGCCAGCAGCTTAGTGCAGTCGTTCTACAATGAGCAGTTCTTC. This sequence encodes CASSLVQSFYNEQFF.

Concerning this clonotype: This CDR3 fails to terminate in the conserved phenylalanine or tryptophan, so it likely reflects a read error. V usage is TRBV28 and J usage is TRBJ1-5; D is undetermined. Per germline, CDR1 MDHEN and CDR2 SYDVKM. Trimming removed 4 bases from V and 6 bases from J, with 7 bases in between. The CDR3 loop spans 12 amino acids. This chain's CDR3 is CASSSVGQPQHS. CDR3 coding DNA: TGTGCCAGCAGTTCCGTTGGTCAGCCCCAGCATTCT.

The V gene is TRBV19, the J gene TRBJ2-1; D ambiguous. Germline CDR1 reads LNHDA; CDR2 reads SQIVND (reference sequence). V lost 3 bases to trimming and J lost 0 bases, with 9 bases between them. CDR3 length: 15 residues. CDR3: CASSIFAVSYNEQFF. As DNA, the CDR3 is TGTGCCAGTAGTATCTTTGCGGTCTCCTACAATGAGCAGTTCTTC.

The chain has TRBV5-1 and TRBJ2-5; 10 nucleotides match TRBD2. The germline gives CDR1 SGHRS, CDR2 YFSETQ. The CDR3 is made up of 16 amino acids. J was trimmed by 5 bases and V by 4 bases; bases with no gene match: 11. CDR3 protein: CASSPRASGGIETQYF. Here the CDR3 DNA reads TGCGCCAGCAGCCCCCGGGCTAGCGGGGGAATTGAGACCCAGTACTTC.